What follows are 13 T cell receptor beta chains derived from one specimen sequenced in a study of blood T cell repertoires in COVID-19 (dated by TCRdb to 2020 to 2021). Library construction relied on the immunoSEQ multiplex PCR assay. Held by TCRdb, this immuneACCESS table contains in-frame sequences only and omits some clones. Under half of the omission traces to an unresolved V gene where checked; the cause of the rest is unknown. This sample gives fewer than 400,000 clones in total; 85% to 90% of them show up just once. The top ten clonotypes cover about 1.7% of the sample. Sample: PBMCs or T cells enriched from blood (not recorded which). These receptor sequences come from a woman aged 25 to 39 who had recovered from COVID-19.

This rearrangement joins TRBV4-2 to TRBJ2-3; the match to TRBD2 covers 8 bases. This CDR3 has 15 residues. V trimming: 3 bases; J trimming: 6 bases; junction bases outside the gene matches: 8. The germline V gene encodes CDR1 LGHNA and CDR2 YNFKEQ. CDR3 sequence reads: CASSHPGLGGDTQYF. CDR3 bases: TGTGCCAGCAGCCACCCGGGACTAGGGGGGGATACGCAGTATTTT.

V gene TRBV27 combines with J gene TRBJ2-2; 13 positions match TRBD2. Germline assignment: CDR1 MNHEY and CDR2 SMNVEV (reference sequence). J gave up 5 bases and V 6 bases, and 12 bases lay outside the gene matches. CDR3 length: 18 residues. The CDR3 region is CASSHTSGRAEWTGELFF. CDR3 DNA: TGTGCCAGCAGCCATACTAGCGGGAGGGCCGAATGGACCGGGGAGCTGTTTTTT.

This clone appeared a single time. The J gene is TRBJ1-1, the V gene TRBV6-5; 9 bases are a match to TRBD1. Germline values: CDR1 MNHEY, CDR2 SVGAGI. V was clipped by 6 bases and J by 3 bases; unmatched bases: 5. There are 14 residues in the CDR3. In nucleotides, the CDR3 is TGTGCCAGCAGAACGGACAGGGGCCACACTGAAGCTTTCTTT. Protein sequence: CASRTDRGHTEAFF.

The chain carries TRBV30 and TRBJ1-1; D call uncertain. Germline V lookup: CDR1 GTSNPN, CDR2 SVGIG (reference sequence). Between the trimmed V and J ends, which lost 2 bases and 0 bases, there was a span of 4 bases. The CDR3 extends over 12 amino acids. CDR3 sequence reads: CAWSHLNTEAFF. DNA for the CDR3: TGTGCCTGGAGTCACTTGAACACTGAAGCTTTCTTT.

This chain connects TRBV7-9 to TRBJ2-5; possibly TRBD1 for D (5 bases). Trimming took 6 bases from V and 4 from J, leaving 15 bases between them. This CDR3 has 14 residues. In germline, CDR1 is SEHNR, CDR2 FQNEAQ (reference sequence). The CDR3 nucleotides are TGTGCCAGCAGGAAGACAGATCCGGGAGAGACCCAGTACTTC. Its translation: CASRKTDPGETQYF.

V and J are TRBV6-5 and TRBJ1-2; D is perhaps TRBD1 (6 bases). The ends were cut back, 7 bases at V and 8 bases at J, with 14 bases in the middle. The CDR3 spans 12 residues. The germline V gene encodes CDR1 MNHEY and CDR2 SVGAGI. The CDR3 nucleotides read TGTGCCAGCACCCGAGGGGGTTACGGCTACACCTTC. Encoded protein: CASTRGGYGYTF.

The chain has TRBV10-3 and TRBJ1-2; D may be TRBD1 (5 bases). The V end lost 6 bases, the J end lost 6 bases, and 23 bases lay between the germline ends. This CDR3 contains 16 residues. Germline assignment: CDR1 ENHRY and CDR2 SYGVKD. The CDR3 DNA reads TGTGCCATCAGCCCCGTCGGGGGGGGAAGGCGTGATGGCTACACCTTC. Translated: CAISPVGGGRRDGYTF.

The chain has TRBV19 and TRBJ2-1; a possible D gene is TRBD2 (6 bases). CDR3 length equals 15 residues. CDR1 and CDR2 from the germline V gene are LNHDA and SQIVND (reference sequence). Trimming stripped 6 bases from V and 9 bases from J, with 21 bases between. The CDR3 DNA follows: TGTGCCAGTAGACAACCTAGCGATTCACCCGGTGAGCAGTTCTTC. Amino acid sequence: CASRQPSDSPGEQFF.

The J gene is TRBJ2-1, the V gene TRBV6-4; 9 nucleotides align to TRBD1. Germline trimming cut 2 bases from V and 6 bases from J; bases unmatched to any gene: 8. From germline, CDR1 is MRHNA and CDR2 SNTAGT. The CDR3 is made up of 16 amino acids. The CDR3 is CASSDRDRAAPNEQFF. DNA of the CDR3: TGTGCCAGCAGTGACCGGGACAGGGCTGCCCCCAATGAGCAGTTCTTC.

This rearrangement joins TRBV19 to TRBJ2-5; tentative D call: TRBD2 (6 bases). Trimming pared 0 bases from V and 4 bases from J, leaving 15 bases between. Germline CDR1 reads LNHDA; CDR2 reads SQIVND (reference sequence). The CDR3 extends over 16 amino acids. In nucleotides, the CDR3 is TGTGCCAGTAGTATAGATCCAACGGGAGTTTCAGAGACCCAGTACTTC. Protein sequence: CASSIDPTGVSETQYF.

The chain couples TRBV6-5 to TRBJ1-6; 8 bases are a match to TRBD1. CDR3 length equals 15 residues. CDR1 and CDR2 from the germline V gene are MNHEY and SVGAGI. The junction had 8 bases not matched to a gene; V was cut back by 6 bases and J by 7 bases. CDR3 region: CASRMTGVGNSPLHF. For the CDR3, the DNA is TGTGCCAGCAGGATGACAGGGGTTGGGAATTCACCCCTCCACTTT.

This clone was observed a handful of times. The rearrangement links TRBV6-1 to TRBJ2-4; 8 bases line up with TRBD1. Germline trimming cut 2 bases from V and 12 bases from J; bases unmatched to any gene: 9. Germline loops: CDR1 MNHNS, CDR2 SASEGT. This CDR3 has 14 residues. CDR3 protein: CASSEQDREGTQYF. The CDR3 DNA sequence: TGTGCCAGCAGTGAACAGGACAGGGAAGGAACTCAGTACTTC.

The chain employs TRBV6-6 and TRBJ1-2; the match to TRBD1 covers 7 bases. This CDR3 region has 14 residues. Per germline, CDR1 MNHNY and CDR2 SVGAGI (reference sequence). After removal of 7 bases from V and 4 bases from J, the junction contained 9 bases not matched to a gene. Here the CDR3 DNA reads TGTGCCAGCATCGAGGGGGCAGACCTCTATGGCTACACCTTC. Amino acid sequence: CASIEGADLYGYTF.